The rows below give T cell receptor beta chains drawn from one sample of a study of T cell responses to AZD1222 COVID-19 vaccine. The protocol was immunoSEQ multiplex PCR, while the TCRdb copy is restricted to in-frame clones and leaves out a portion. The sample lists about 150,000 clones, about nine tenths seen once, with 5% to 6% in the top ten. The sample was peripheral blood, taken on day 0 of MenACWY control vaccination. The source is an adult in good health. Both conserved end residues are trimmed from each CDR3. D genes are given only for firm matches.

cdr3_length | d_call | v_call | cdr3_aa
13 | NA | TRBV5-5 | ASSLVGNMNTEAF
13 | TRBD1 | TRBV14 | ASSPRGRGWEEQY
12 | NA | TRBV4-3 | ASSKQGGDTEAF
12 | NA | TRBV7-9 | ASSLGSWDSPLH
12 | TRBD1 | TRBV29-1 | SVPPGQGPTEAF
12 | NA | TRBV3-1/TRBV3-2 | ASSPHGGGQPQH
12 | NA | TRBV7-2 | ASSLSQYQETQY
13 | NA | TRBV12-5 | ASGLRQGNTGELF
13 | TRBD1 | TRBV9 | ASSATQGANYGYT
12 | NA | TRBV19 | ASSNQGGNQPQH
14 | NA | TRBV5-5 | ASSLAERQGLGELF
13 | TRBD2 | TRBV29-1 | SVETSGSFGGEQF
13 | TRBD1 | TRBV7-9 | ASSPGTATNEKLF